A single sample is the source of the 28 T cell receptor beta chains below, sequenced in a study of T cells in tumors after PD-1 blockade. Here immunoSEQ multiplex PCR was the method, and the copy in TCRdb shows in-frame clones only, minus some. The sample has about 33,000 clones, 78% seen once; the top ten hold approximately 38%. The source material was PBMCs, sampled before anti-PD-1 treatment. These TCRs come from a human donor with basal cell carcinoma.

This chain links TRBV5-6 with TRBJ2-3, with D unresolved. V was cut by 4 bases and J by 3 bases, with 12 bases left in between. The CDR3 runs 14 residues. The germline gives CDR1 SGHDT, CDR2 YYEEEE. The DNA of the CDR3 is TGTGCCAGCAGCGACCCAGCCTGGACAGATACGCAGTATTTT. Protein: CASSDPAWTDTQYF.

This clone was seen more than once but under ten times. The CDR3 sequence: CASSRPLTYGYTF. CDR3 DNA: TGTGCCAGCAGCCGCCCCCTGACCTATGGCTACACCTTC. The rearrangement links TRBV7-8 to TRBJ1-2; no clear D. Germline-derived CDR1 and CDR2 are SGHVS and FQNEAQ. The V end lost 5 bases, the J end lost 4 bases, and 11 bases lay between the germline ends. The CDR3 is 13 amino acids.

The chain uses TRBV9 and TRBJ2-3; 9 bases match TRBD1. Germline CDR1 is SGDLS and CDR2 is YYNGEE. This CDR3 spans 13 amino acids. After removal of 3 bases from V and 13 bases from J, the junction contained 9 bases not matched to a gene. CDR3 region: CASSESGTGSKYF. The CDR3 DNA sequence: TGTGCCAGCAGCGAGTCCGGGACAGGGTCGAAGTATTTT.

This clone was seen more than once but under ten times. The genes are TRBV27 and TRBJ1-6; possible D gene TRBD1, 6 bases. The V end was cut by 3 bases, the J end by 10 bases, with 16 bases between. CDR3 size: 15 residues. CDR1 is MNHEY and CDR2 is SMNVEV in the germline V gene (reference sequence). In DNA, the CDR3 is TGTGCCAGCAGTTTTCGCAGGGGAGGGTTCTCACCCCTCCACTTT. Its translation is CASSFRRGGFSPLHF.

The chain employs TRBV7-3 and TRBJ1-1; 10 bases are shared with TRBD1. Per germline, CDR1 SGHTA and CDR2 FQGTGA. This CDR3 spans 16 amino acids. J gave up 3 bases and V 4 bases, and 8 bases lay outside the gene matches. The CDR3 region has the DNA TGTGCCAGCAGCTACCTCCAGGACAGGGGGGACACTGAAGCTTTCTTT. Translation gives CASSYLQDRGDTEAFF.

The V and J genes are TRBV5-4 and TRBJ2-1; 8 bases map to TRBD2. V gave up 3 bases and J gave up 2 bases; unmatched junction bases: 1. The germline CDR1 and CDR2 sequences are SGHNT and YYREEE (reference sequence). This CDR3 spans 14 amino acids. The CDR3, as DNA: TGTGCCAGCAGCTCCGGGGGGGCCTACAATGAGCAGTTCTTC. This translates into CASSSGGAYNEQFF.

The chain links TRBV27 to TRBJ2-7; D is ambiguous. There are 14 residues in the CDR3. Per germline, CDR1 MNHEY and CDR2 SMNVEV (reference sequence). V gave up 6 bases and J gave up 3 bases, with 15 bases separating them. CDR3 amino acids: CASSPRNQDYEQYF. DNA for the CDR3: TGTGCCAGCAGCCCAAGAAATCAGGACTACGAGCAGTACTTC.

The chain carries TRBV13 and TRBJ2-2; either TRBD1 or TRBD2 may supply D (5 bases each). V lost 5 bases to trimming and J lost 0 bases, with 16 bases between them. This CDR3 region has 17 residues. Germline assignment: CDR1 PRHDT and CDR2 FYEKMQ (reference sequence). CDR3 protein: CASSPLGREANTGELFF. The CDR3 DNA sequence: TGTGCCAGCAGCCCCTTGGGACGCGAGGCGAACACCGGGGAGCTGTTTTTT. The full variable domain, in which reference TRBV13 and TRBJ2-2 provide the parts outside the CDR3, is AAGVIQSPRHLIKEKRETATLKCYPIPRHDTVYWYQQGPGQDPQFLISFYEKMQSDKGSIPDRFSAQQFSDYHSELNMSSLELGDSALYFCASSPLGREANTGELFFGEGSRLTVL.

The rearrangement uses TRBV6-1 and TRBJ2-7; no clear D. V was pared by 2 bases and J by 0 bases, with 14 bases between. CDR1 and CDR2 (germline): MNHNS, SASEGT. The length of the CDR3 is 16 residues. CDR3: CASSEKASYPSYEQYF. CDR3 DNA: TGTGCCAGCAGTGAAAAGGCCAGCTACCCCTCCTACGAGCAGTACTTC.

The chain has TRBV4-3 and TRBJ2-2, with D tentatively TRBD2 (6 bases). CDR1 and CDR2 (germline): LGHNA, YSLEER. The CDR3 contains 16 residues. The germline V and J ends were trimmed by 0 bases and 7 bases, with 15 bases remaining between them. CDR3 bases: TGCGCCAGCAGCCAAGATCTTTCCGGGAGAATCGGGGAGCTGTTTTTT. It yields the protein CASSQDLSGRIGELFF.

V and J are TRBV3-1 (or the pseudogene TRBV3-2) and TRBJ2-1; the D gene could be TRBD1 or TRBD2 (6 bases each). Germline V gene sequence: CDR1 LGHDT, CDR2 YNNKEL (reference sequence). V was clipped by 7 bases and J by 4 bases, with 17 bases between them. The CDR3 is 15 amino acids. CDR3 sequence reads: CASTPRGVGYNEQFF. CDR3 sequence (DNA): TGTGCCAGCACCCCGAGGGGGGTCGGGTACAATGAGCAGTTCTTC.

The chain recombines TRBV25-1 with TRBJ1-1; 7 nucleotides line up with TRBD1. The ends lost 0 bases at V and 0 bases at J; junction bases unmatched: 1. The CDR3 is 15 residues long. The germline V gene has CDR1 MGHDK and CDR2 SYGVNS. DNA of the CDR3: TGTGCCAGCAGTGAATATGGGACAGTGAACACTGAAGCTTTCTTT. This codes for CASSEYGTVNTEAFF.

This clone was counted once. The CDR3 DNA reads as TGTGCCAGCACTCCACCGGGACCAGGCACTGAAGCTTTCTTT. Its protein is CASTPPGPGTEAFF. The chain has TRBV28 and TRBJ1-1; a possible D gene is TRBD1 (5 bases). V gave up 7 bases and J gave up 4 bases, with 16 bases separating them. CDR1 and CDR2 from the germline V gene are MDHEN and SYDVKM. The CDR3 is 14 amino acids.

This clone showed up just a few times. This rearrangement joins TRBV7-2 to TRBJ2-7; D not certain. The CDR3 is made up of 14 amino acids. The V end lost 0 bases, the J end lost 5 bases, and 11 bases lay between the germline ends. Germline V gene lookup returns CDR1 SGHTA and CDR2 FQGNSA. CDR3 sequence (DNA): TGTGCCAGCAGCTTAGCGACAACACTGGACGAGCAGTACTTC. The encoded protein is CASSLATTLDEQYF.

The CDR3 sequence: CASSIRERAIEQFF. Written as DNA, the CDR3 is TGTGCCAGTAGTATTCGGGAAAGGGCAATTGAGCAGTTCTTC. This chain links TRBV19 with TRBJ2-1, with D perhaps TRBD2 (5 bases). The CDR3 extends over 14 amino acids. Germline-derived CDR1 and CDR2 are LNHDA and SQIVND (reference sequence). V lost 3 bases and J 9 bases, leaving 15 bases between the germline ends.

The CDR3 DNA reads TGTGCCAGCAGCCAAGGGCCCACTCAGCCCCAGCATTTT. As protein: CASSQGPTQPQHF. V is TRBV3-1 (or the pseudogene TRBV3-2) and J is TRBJ1-5; D gene ambiguous. The germline V gene has CDR1 LGHDT and CDR2 YNNKEL (reference sequence). CDR3 length: 13 residues. V lost 1 base and J lost 6, with 7 bases in between.

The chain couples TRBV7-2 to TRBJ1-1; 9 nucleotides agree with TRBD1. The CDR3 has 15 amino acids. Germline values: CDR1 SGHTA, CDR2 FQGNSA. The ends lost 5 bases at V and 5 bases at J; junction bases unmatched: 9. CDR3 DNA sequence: TGTGCCAGCAGCCCCGAACAGGGGGCTTGGACTGAAGCTTTCTTT. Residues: CASSPEQGAWTEAFF.

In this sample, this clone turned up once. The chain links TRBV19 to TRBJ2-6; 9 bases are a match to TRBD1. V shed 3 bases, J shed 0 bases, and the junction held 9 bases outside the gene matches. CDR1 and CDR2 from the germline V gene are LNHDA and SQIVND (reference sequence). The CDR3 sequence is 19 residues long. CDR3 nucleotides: TGTGCCAGTAGTATTACCGGACAGGGGCAAAGCTCTGGGGCCAACGTCCTGACTTTC. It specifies CASSITGQGQSSGANVLTF.

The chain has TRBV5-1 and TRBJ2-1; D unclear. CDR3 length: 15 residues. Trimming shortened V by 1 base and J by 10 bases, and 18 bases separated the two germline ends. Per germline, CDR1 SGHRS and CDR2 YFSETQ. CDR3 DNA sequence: TGCGCCAGCAGCTTGCTAGTTCGGTTTGGGGTAGAGCAGTTCTTC. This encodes CASSLLVRFGVEQFF.

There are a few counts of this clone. CDR3 amino acids: CASSIYGPNEKLFF. Here the CDR3 DNA reads TGTGCCAGCAGTATCTACGGACCGAATGAAAAACTGTTTTTT. The chain couples TRBV6-2 or TRBV6-3 to TRBJ1-4, with no clear D. Per germline, CDR1 MNHEY and CDR2 SVGEGT. The CDR3 has 14 residues. The ends were cut back, 5 bases at V and 5 bases at J, with 12 bases in the middle.

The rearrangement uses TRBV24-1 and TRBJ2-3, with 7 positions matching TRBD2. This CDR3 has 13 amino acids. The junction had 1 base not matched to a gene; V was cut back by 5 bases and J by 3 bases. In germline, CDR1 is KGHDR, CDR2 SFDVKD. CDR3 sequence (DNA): TGTGCCACCAGTGGGGGGGGGACAGATACGCAGTATTTT. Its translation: CATSGGGTDTQYF.

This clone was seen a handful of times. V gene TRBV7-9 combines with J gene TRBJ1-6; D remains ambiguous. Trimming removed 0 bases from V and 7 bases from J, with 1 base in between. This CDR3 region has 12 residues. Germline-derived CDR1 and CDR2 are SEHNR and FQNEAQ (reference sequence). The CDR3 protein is CASSLANSPLHF. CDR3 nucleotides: TGTGCCAGCAGCTTAGCGAATTCACCCCTCCACTTT.

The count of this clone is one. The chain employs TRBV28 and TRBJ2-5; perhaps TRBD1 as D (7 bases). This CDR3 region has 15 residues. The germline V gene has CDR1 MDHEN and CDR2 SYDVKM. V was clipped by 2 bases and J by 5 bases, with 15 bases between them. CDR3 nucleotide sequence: TGTGCCAGCAGTTTAAGACAGGGAGGAGTCGAGACCCAGTACTTC. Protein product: CASSLRQGGVETQYF.

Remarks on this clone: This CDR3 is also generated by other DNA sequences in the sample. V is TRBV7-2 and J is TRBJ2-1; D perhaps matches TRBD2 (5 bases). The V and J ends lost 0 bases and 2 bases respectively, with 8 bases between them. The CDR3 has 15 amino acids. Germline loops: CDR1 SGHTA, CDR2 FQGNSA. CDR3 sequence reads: CASSLAAGPYNEQFF. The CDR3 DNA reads TGTGCCAGCAGCTTAGCGGCGGGCCCCTACAATGAGCAGTTCTTC.

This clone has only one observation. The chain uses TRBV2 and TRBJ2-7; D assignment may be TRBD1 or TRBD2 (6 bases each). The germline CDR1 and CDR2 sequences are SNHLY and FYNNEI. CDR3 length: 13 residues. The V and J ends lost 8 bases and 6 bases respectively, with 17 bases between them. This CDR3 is CASGAYEGGEQYF. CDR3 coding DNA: TGTGCCAGCGGTGCCTACGAGGGGGGCGAGCAGTACTTC.

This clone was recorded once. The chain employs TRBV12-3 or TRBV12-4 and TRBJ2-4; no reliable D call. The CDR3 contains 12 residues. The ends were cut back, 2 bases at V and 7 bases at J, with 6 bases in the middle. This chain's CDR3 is CASSLNKNIQYF. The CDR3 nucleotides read TGTGCCAGCAGTTTAAATAAGAACATTCAGTACTTC.

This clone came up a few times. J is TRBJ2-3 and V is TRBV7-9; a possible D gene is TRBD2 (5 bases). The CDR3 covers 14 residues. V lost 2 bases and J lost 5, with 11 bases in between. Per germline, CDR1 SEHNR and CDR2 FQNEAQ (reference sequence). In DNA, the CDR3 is TGTGCCAGCAGCTTAAATCTTGAGGGAGATACGCAGTATTTT. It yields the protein CASSLNLEGDTQYF.

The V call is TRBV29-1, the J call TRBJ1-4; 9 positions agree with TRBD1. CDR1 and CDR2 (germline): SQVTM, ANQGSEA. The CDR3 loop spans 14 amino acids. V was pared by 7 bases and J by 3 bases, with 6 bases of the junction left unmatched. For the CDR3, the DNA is TGCAGCGCACTCGACAGGGGGGCTAATGAAAAACTGTTTTTT. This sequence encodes CSALDRGANEKLFF.